A selection of T cell receptor beta chains follows, all from one sample in a study of blood T cell repertoires in COVID-19. Only in-frame clones appear in the TCRdb table, and some are missing; sequencing was by immunoSEQ multiplex PCR. The sample lists 65,000 to 95,000 clones, just under 80% occurring once. The specimen was peripheral blood. Receptor source: a man in his sixties with COVID-19, enrolled during active disease. CDR3s leave out the opening cysteine and the closing phenylalanine or tryptophan.

v_call cdr3_aa
TRBV11-3 ASSPTAGSETQY
TRBV10-3 AISEGRNTEAF
TRBV9 ASSVVGAESYT
TRBV10-3 ATRPGGSADTQY
TRBV6-1 ASSAADSRNTEAF
TRBV18 ASSLVGRDPTYEQY
TRBV9 ASSVDYSPWTQY
TRBV5-1 ASSGGNPNTGELF
TRBV6-4 ASRNTLRDSPLH
TRBV10-3 AISDGWVAGANVLT
TRBV6-6 ASSYSGTGGGETQY
TRBV12-5 ASAKTGGYNQPQH
TRBV4-1 ASSQPGTREANEQY
TRBV29-1 SVTFSFGRANNEQF
TRBV9 ASSVTGTGAPEQY
TRBV7-3 ASSAPDSYNEQF
TRBV18 ASSPGDKNIQY
TRBV7-2 ASSSSGFSGNTIY
TRBV11-2 ASSLGGDSGTAYGYT
TRBV11-2 ASSRRQGAGTEAF